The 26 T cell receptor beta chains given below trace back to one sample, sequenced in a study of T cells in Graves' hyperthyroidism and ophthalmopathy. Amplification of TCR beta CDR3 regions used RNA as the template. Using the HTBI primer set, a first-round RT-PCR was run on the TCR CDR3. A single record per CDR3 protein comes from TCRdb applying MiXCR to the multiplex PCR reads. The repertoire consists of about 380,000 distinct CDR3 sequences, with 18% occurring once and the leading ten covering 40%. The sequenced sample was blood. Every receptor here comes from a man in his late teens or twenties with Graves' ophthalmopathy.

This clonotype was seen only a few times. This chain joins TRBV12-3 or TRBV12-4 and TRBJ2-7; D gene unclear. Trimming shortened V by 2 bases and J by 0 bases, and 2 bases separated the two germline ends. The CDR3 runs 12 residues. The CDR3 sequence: CASSLHSYEQYF. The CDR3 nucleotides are TGTGCCAGCAGTTTACACTCCTACGAGCAGTACTTC.

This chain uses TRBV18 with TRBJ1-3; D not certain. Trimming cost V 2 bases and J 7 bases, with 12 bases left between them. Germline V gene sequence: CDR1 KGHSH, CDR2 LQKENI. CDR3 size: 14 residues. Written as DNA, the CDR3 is TGTGCCAGCTCACCATCCGACGGGCCCAACACCATATATTTT. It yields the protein CASSPSDGPNTIYF.

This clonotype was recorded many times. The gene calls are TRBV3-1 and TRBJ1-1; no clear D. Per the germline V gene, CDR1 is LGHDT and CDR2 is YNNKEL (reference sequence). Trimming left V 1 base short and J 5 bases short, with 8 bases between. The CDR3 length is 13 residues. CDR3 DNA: TGTGCCAGCAGCCAAGTCCCTCGGACTGAAGCTTTCTTT. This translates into CASSQVPRTEAFF.

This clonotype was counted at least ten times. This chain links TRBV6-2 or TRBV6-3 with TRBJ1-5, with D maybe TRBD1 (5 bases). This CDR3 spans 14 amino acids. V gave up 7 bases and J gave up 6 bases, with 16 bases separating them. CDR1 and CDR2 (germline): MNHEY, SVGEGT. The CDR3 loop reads CASTLPGESQPQHF. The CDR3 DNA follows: TGTGCCAGCACCCTCCCGGGGGAGAGTCAGCCCCAGCATTTT.

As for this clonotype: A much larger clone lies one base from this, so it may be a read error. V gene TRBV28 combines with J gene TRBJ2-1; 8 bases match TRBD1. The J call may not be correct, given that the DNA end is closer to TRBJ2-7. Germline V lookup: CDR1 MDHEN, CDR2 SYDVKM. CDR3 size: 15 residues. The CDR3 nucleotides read TGTGCCAGCAGCTACCGACAGGGGTTCTACAATGAGCAGTACTTC. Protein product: CASSYRQGFYNEQYF.

The CDR3: CSAIQGSQPQHF. The CDR3 DNA reads as TGCAGTGCAATACAGGGCTCTCAGCCCCAGCATTTT. The chain links TRBV20-1 to TRBJ1-5, with a weak D call TRBD1 (6 bases). V lost 6 bases to trimming and J lost 6 bases, with 12 bases between them. The CDR3 consists of 12 residues. The V gene's germline CDR1 is DFQATT and CDR2 SNEGSKA (reference sequence).

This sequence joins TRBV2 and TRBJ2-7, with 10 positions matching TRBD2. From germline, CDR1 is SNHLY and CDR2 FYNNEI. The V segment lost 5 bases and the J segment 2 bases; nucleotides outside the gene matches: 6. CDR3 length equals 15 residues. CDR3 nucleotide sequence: TGTGCCAGCAGTACCGATCTAGCGGGGGCCTACGAGCAGTACTTC. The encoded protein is CASSTDLAGAYEQYF.

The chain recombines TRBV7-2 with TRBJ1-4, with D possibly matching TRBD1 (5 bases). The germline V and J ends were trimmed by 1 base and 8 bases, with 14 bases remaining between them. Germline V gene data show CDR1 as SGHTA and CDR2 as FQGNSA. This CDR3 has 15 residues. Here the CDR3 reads CASSLVAGSGEKLFF. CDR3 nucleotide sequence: TGTGCCAGCAGCTTAGTCGCAGGGTCCGGAGAAAAACTGTTTTTT.

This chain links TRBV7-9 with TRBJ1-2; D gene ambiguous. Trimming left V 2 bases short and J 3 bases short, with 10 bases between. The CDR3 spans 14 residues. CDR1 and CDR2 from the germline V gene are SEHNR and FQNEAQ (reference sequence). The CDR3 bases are TGTGCCAGCAGCTTATTGCGCGCAGACTATGGCTACACCTTC. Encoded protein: CASSLLRADYGYTF. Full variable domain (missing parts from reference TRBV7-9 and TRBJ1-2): DTGVSQNPRHKITKRGQNVTFRCDPISEHNRLYWYRQTLGQGPEFLTYFQNEAQLEKSRLLSDRFSAERPKGSFSTLEIQRTEQGDSAMYLCASSLLRADYGYTFGSGTRLTVV.

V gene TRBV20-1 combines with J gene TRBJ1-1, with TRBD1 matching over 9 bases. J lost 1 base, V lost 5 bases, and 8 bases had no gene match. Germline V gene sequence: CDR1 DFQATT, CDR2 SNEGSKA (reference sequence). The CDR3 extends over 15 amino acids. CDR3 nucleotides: TGCAGTGCTCAAGGACAGGGGACATGGAACACTGAAGCTTTCTTT. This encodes CSAQGQGTWNTEAFF.

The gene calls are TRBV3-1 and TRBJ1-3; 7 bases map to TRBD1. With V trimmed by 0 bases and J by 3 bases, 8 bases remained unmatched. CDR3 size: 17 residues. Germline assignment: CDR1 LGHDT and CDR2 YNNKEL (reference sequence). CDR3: CASSQEVLGQNGNTIYF. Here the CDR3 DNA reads TGTGCCAGCAGCCAAGAGGTCCTGGGACAGAATGGAAACACCATATATTTT.

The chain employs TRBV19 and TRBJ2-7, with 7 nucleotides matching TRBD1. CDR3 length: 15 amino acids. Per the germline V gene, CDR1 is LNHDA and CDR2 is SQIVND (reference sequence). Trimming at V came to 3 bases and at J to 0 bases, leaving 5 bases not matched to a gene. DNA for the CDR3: TGTGCCAGTAGTATCCAGGGACAGCCCTCCTACGAGCAGTACTTC. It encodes CASSIQGQPSYEQYF.

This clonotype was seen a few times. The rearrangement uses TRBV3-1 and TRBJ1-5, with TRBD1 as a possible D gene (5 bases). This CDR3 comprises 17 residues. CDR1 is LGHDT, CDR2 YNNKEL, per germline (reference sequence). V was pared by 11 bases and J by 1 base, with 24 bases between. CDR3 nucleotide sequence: TGTGCCGCGGGGGTATCATGCCAAGACATAAGCAATCAGCCCCAGCATTTT. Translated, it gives CAAGVSCQDISNQPQHF. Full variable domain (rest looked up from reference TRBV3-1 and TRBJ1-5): DTAVSQTPKYLVTQMGNDKSIKCEQNLGHDTMYWYKQDSKKFLKIMFSYNNKELIINETVPNRFSPKSPDKAHLNLHINSLELGDSAVYFCAAGVSCQDISNQPQHFGDGTRLSIL.

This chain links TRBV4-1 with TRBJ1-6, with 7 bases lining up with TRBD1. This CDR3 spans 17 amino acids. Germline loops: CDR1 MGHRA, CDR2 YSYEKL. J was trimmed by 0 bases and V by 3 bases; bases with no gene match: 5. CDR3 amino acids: CASSHEGQSSYNSPLHF. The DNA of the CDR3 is TGCGCCAGCAGCCACGAGGGACAGTCCTCCTATAATTCACCCCTCCACTTT.

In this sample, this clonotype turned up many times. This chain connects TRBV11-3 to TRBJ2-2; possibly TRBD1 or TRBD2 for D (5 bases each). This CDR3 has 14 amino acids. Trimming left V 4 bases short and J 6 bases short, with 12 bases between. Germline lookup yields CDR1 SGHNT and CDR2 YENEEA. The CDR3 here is CASSWGRDAGELFF. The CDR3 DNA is TGTGCCAGCAGCTGGGGTCGGGACGCCGGGGAGCTGTTTTTT.

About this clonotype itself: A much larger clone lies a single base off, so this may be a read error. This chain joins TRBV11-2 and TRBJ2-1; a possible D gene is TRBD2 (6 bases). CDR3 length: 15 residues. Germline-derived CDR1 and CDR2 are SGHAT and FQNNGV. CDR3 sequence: CVSSLELAEYNEQFF. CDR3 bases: TGTGTCAGCAGCTTAGAACTAGCAGAATACAATGAGCAGTTCTTC.

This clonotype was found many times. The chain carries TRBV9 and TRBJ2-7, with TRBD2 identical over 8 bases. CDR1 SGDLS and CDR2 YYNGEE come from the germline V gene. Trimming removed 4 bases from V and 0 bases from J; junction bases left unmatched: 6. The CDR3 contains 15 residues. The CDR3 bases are TGTGCCAGCAGCTCCAGCGGGGGCCACTCCTACGAGCAGTACTTC. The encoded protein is CASSSSGGHSYEQYF.

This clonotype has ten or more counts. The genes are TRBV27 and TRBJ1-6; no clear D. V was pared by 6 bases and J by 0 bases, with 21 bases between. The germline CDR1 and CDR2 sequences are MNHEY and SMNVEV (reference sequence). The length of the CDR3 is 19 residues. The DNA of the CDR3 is TGTGCCAGCAGCCGTCTCACCCAGGACGGGAGCTCCTATAATTCACCCCTCCACTTT. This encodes CASSRLTQDGSSYNSPLHF.

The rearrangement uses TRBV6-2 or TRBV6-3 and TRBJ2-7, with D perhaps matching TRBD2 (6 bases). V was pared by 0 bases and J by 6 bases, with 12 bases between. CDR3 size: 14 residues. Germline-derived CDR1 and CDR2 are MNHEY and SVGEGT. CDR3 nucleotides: TGTGCCAGCAGTTACTCATCCCTCGGGGGCGAGCAGTACTTC. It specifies CASSYSSLGGEQYF.

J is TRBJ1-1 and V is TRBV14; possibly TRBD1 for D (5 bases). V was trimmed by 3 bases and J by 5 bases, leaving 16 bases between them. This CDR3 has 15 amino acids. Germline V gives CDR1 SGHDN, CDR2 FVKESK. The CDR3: CASSQDFARETEAFF. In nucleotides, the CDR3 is TGTGCCAGCAGCCAGGACTTCGCCAGGGAAACTGAAGCTTTCTTT.

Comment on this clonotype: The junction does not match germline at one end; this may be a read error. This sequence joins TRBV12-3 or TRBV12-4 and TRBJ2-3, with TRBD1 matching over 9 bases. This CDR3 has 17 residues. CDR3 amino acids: CASTSLSGQGGPDTQCF. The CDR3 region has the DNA TGTGCCAGCACCTCCCTATCGGGACAGGGTGGGCCAGATACGCAGTGTTTT.

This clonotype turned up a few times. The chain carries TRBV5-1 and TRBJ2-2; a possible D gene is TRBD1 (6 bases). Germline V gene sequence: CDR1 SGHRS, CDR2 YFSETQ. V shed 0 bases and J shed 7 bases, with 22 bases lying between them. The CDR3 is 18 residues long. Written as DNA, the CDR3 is TGCGCCAGCAGCTTGGTCGCACCTAGACAGGTTAATGGCGGGGAGCTGTTTTTT. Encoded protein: CASSLVAPRQVNGGELFF.

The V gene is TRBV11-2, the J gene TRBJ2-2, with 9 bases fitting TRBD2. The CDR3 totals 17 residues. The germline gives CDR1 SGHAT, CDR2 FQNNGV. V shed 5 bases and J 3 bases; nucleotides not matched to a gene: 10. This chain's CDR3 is CASSGLGRGGYTGELFF. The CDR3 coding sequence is TGTGCCAGCAGCGGCCTAGGGCGGGGGGGCTACACCGGGGAGCTGTTTTTT.

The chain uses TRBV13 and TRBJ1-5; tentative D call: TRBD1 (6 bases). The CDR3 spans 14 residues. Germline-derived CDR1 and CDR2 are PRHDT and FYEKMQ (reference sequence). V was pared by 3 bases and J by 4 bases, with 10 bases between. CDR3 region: CASSFGGRNQPQHF. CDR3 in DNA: TGTGCCAGCAGCTTCGGGGGGCGAAATCAGCCCCAGCATTTT.

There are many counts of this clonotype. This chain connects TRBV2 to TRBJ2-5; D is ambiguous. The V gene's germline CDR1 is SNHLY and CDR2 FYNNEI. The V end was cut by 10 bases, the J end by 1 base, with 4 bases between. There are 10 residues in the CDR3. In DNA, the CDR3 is TGTGCCATCACCCAAGAGACCCAGTACTTC. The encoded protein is CAITQETQYF.

The chain's CDR3 is CASSWTGGSQETQYF. The DNA of the CDR3 is TGTGCCAGCAGCTGGACAGGGGGAAGTCAAGAGACCCAGTACTTC. The chain is built from TRBV6-1 and TRBJ2-5, with 10 nucleotides matching TRBD1. With 6 bases clipped from V and 2 bases from J, the junction kept 6 bases outside the gene matches. In germline, CDR1 is MNHNS, CDR2 SASEGT. This CDR3 has 15 amino acids.